The 9 T cell receptor beta chains in this list originate from one sample, sequenced in a study of regulatory T cells in long-lasting Graves disease. The time point denotes: newly diagnosed GD, antithyroid drugs for less than 3 months. There was RNA extracted from PBMCs, and the TCR library was made from it. Both iRepertoire HTBI primers and Arm-PCR of CDR3 regions were used to build the TCR beta libraries. TCRdb reprocessed the multiplex PCR reads with MiXCR, giving one entry per CDR3 protein. The sample has about 520,000 distinct CDR3 sequences; more than 10% are singletons. Another study also made use of these data, one on T cells in Graves' hyperthyroidism and ophthalmopathy.

The input for sequencing was peripheral blood mononuclear cells (PBMCs), taken at new diagnosis, from a patient treated with antithyroid drugs. The receptors derive from a woman in her twenties or thirties with Graves disease.

This clonotype was detected many times. The V call is TRBV11-2, the J call TRBJ2-1, with D perhaps TRBD2 (6 bases). Per germline, CDR1 SGHAT and CDR2 FQNNGV. Deletions cut 5 bases from V and 6 bases from J, with 11 bases between. The CDR3 sequence is 13 residues long. CDR3 DNA: TGTGCCAGCAGCCTCCCGCGGGGCAATGAGCAGTTCTTC. Translated: CASSLPRGNEQFF.

V and J are TRBV7-9 and TRBJ2-1; the D gene is possibly TRBD2 (5 bases). Trimming took off 1 base at V and 2 bases at J, with 15 bases between the two ends. This CDR3 spans 17 amino acids. The germline CDR1 and CDR2 sequences are SEHNR and FQNEAQ (reference sequence). CDR3 region: CASSLDGRRSPYNEQFF. CDR3 in DNA: TGTGCCAGCAGCTTAGACGGACGGAGGAGCCCCTACAATGAGCAGTTCTTC.

The rearrangement links TRBV9 to TRBJ1-2, with D perhaps matching TRBD1 (6 bases). CDR3 size: 16 residues. Trimming pared 2 bases from V and 3 bases from J, leaving 17 bases between. The V gene's germline CDR1 is SGDLS and CDR2 YYNGEE. As DNA, the CDR3 is TGTGCCAGCAGCGTTTCCTCGGCAGGGGATCACTATGGCTACACCTTC. Translation gives CASSVSSAGDHYGYTF.

The V gene is TRBV28, the J gene TRBJ1-1, with D possibly TRBD1 on 5 matching bases. The CDR3 covers 14 residues. The ends were cut back, 4 bases at V and 1 base at J, with 10 bases in the middle. Per germline, CDR1 MDHEN and CDR2 SYDVKM. CDR3 sequence: CASSSPGANTEAFF. In DNA form, the CDR3 reads TGTGCCAGCAGTTCCCCCGGGGCGAACACTGAAGCTTTCTTT.

This clonotype was counted a few times. The chain couples TRBV5-5 to TRBJ2-4; possible D gene TRBD1, 6 bases. The CDR3 length is 14 residues. Germline CDR1 reads SGHKS; CDR2 reads YYEKEE (reference sequence). V was pared by 0 bases and J by 7 bases, with 11 bases between. This CDR3 reads CASSLGTDVNIQYF. As DNA, the CDR3 is TGTGCCAGCAGCTTGGGGACAGACGTGAACATTCAGTACTTC.

This chain uses TRBV19 with TRBJ2-1; D assignment may be TRBD1 or TRBD2 (5 bases each). This CDR3 spans 12 amino acids. V was trimmed by 1 base and J by 10 bases, leaving 8 bases between them. CDR1 and CDR2 from the germline V gene are LNHDA and SQIVND (reference sequence). The CDR3 region has the DNA TGTGCCAGTAGTATAGGAGGGGAAGAGCAGTTCTTC. Translating it yields CASSIGGEEQFF. Together with reference TRBV19 and TRBJ2-1, the CDR3 gives the full variable domain: DGGITQSPKYLFRKEGQNVTLSCEQNLNHDAMYWYRQDPGQGLRLIYYSQIVNDFQKGDIAEGYSVSREKKESFPLTVTSAQKNPTAFYLCASSIGGEEQFFGPGTRLTVL.

A remark on this clonotype: A read error may explain this, as a much larger clone is one base away. As DNA, the CDR3 is TGTGCCGGCAGTCCCGAGGACAGTTACGAGCAGTACTTC. Encoded protein: CAGSPEDSYEQYF. The rearrangement joins TRBV2 to TRBJ2-7; TRBD1 is a possible D gene (6 bases). The CDR3 extends over 13 amino acids. Germline-derived CDR1 and CDR2 are SNHLY and FYNNEI.

This clonotype was detected ten times or more. CDR3: CASSFRQGVVYGYTF. The CDR3 DNA reads TGTGCCAGCAGTTTCAGACAGGGGGTCGTCTATGGCTACACCTTC. The chain links TRBV12-3 or TRBV12-4 to TRBJ1-2; 9 nucleotides match TRBD1. CDR3 length: 15 amino acids. V was pared by 3 bases and J by 4 bases, with 6 bases of the junction left unmatched.

This clonotype was counted at least ten times. J is TRBJ2-7 and V is TRBV6-1; D is ambiguous. The CDR3 sequence is 12 residues long. CDR1 MNHNS and CDR2 SASEGT come from the germline V gene. The V and J ends lost 3 bases and 4 bases respectively, with 7 bases between them. CDR3: CASSEMDYEQYF. In DNA form, the CDR3 reads TGTGCCAGCAGTGAGATGGATTACGAGCAGTACTTC.